Following are 10 T cell receptor beta chains from one sample sequenced in a study of OX40 agonist ivuxolimab in advanced cancers. Libraries were prepared by immunoSEQ multiplex PCR; TCRdb keeps only in-frame clonotypes and omits some of them. The sample carries about 49,000 clones, roughly 85% recorded once. The material sequenced was CD4+ or CD8+ T cells sorted from blood, taken in a trial of the OX40 agonist ivuxolimab. The receptors shown here come from an adult with an advanced solid tumor such as melanoma, head and neck, liver or kidney cancer.

The chain combines TRBV7-2 with TRBJ1-1, with D possibly TRBD1 on 6 matching bases. This CDR3 has 13 amino acids. V lost 4 bases and J lost 2, with 8 bases in between. The germline V gene encodes CDR1 SGHTA and CDR2 FQGNSA. CDR3 bases: TGTGCCAGCAGCTCCAGGGGTAACACTGAAGCTTTCTTT. It specifies CASSSRGNTEAFF.

This clone was detected once. The chain recombines TRBV5-1 with TRBJ1-1; perhaps TRBD1 as D (5 bases). V was shortened by 7 bases and J by 4 bases, with 14 bases between the two germline ends. The CDR3 runs 13 residues. The germline V gene has CDR1 SGHRS and CDR2 YFSETQ. DNA for the CDR3: TGCGCCAGCCACCCAGCAGGGTCCACTGAAGCTTTCTTT. Residues: CASHPAGSTEAFF.

The chain combines TRBV6-1 with TRBJ2-5; 10 bases agree with TRBD2. The CDR3 covers 15 residues. Germline V gene sequence: CDR1 MNHNS, CDR2 SASEGT. V was pared by 5 bases and J by 2 bases, with 5 bases of the junction left unmatched. In DNA, the CDR3 is TGTGCCAGCAGTAATAGCGGGGGGACGCAAGAGACCCAGTACTTC. It encodes CASSNSGGTQETQYF.

The rearrangement links TRBV5-4 to TRBJ1-1; no firm D call. This CDR3 is 12 amino acids long. V lost 0 bases and J 3 bases, leaving 3 bases between the germline ends. The germline V gene has CDR1 SGHNT and CDR2 YYREEE (reference sequence). The DNA of the CDR3 is TGTGCCAGCAGCTTGGCGGACACTGAAGCTTTCTTT. Amino acids: CASSLADTEAFF.

This chain's CDR3 is CASSVHRSSQETQYF. The DNA for the CDR3 is TGTGCCAGCAGCGTCCACAGGAGTTCCCAAGAGACCCAGTACTTC. V usage is TRBV7-7 and J usage is TRBJ2-5, with D perhaps TRBD1 (5 bases). Germline lookup yields CDR1 SSHAT and CDR2 FNYEAQ (reference sequence). The CDR3 has 15 residues. V lost 5 bases and J lost 1, with 14 bases in between.

The chain recombines TRBV27 with TRBJ2-5; TRBD1 might be the D (6 bases). V gave up 4 bases and J gave up 0 bases, with 12 bases separating them. The CDR3 covers 15 residues. Germline lookup yields CDR1 MNHEY and CDR2 SMNVEV (reference sequence). The CDR3 bases are TGTGCCAGCAGTTCCGGGACAACTAACCAAGAGACCCAGTACTTC. Translating it yields CASSSGTTNQETQYF.

The chain employs TRBV7-3 and TRBJ2-3; 8 nucleotides line up with TRBD1. After removal of 5 bases from V and 3 bases from J, the junction contained 4 bases not matched to a gene. This CDR3 has 14 amino acids. Germline values: CDR1 SGHTA, CDR2 FQGTGA. CDR3 amino acids: CASSPRGPTDTQYF. The CDR3 DNA sequence: TGTGCCAGCAGCCCCAGGGGGCCGACAGATACGCAGTATTTT. Variable domain in full (rest from reference TRBV7-3 and TRBJ2-3): GAGVSQTPSNKVTEKGKYVELRCDPISGHTALYWYRQSLGQGPEFLIYFQGTGAADDSGLPNDRFFAVRPEGSVSTLKIQRTERGDSAVYLCASSPRGPTDTQYFGPGTRLTVL.

DNA of the CDR3: TGTGCCAGCAGTGACCAGGGGCCGATCTACGAGCAGTACGTC. This gives the protein CASSDQGPIYEQYV. The V gene is TRBV6-1, the J gene TRBJ2-7; D may be TRBD1 (6 bases). CDR1 is MNHNS, CDR2 SASEGT, per germline. V was cut by 3 bases and J by 3 bases, with 12 bases left in between. This CDR3 spans 14 amino acids.

The chain joins TRBV5-4 to TRBJ2-3, with D possibly TRBD2 on 5 matching bases. The CDR3 contains 17 residues. V was cut by 0 bases and J by 2 bases, with 16 bases left in between. Germline loops: CDR1 SGHNT, CDR2 YYREEE (reference sequence). The CDR3 is CASSLEGAGPPTDTQYF. CDR3 bases: TGTGCCAGCAGCTTGGAGGGAGCAGGCCCGCCCACAGATACGCAGTATTTT.

This rearrangement joins TRBV28 to TRBJ2-3, with 7 bases aligning to TRBD1. The CDR3 is 16 residues long. The V segment lost 5 bases and the J segment 2 bases; nucleotides outside the gene matches: 10. Germline CDR1 and CDR2: MDHEN and SYDVKM. The CDR3 loop is CASSPETGLNTDTQYF. The DNA for the CDR3 is TGTGCCAGCAGTCCCGAGACAGGGCTGAACACAGATACGCAGTATTTT. Using reference TRBV28 and TRBJ2-3 for the parts outside the CDR3, the full variable domain is DVKVTQSSRYLVKRTGEKVFLECVQDMDHENMFWYRQDPGLGLRLIYFSYDVKMKEKGDIPEGYSVSREKKERFSLILESASTNQTSMYLCASSPETGLNTDTQYFGPGTRLTVL.